This TCR beta chain was recorded in a study of spatial heterogeneity in lung cancer (dated 2019 in TCRdb). Study-level background: Beta-chain transcripts were consistently detected in greater numbers than alpha-chain transcripts, which likely reflects a higher abundance of beta-chain transcripts. In the raw uncorrected reads, each unique combination of TCR and UMI appeared more than ten times on average. The study quantitatively compared TCR alpha and beta repertoires across multiple tumor regions, matched nontumor lung and blood in non-small cell lung cancer. TCR repertoire features were related to nonsynonymous mutation counts determined by whole-exome sequencing of tumor tissue. Both alpha and beta chains were TCR-sequenced in samples taken at surgery, namely 220 tumor regions, 62 to 65 matched nontumor lung samples and about 52 PBMC samples. Study-level results and caveats: Ubiquitous expanded tumor TCRs showed up in blood more often at tumor resection than at routine follow-up. Additional single-cell paired TCR alpha and beta sequencing was considered necessary to confirm, at a functional level, the hypothesis that regional TCRs recognize regional mutations.

The library relied on 5' RACE. The data were produced on a NextSeq 500. In the TCR library protocol, a unique molecular identifier was attached to each TCR cDNA molecule so that PCR and sequencing errors could be corrected. From the authors' description of their analysis: Decombinator tools were used for TCR identification, UMI-based error correction and CDR3 extraction. TCRs above a frequency of 2 per 1,000, corresponding to the top 1% of the tumor frequency distribution, were defined as expanded. Renyi diversity was computed with the R vegan package after each repertoire had been subsampled 100 times to 5,000 TCRs. To build CDR3 similarity networks, amino acid triplet string-kernel similarity was used, and CDR3s were connected when their pairwise similarity was above 0.82. The public reads were run again by TCRdb, first through fastp at Q25 and then through MiXCR, and only productive beta chains were kept. Each CDR3 protein gets just one entry, which takes the most common genes and DNA from the rows behind it. The V and J calls, along with clone size, are taken from TCRdb and not from the paper's own processing. The sample table lists about 80,000 distinct CDR3 sequences, approximately 21% of them with a count of one. The ten most abundant clones make up roughly 5.6% of the sample.

V ends up 4 bases short and J 8 bases short, with an unmatched junction base count of 8. The CDR3 sequence holds 13 residues, the cysteine and phenylalanine included. Solely the CDR3 DNA is kept, with 39 bases framed from the first base. CDR1 and CDR2 were assigned from the germline V gene (reference sequence) as DFQATT and SNEGSKA. The count of this clonotype is one. The antigen it binds to is not known. The input lacks base qualities; no much larger clone sits a single base away. One read is thin evidence. The time point label here, explained by the study, means: sample taken at primary tumor resection. TCR sequencing used whole RNA extracted from tumor and nontumor lung tissue, or from cryopreserved PBMC samples, without cell sorting. Samples were obtained from approximately 72 patients with early-stage, untreated non-small cell lung cancer from the lung TRACERx cohort. Only patients with enough RNA available from two or more tumor regions were chosen for TCR sequencing.

The chain joins TRBV20-1 to TRBJ2-1, with TRBD2 identical over 7 junction bases. The receptor's source is a male donor with early-stage non-small cell lung cancer. Source: PBMCs, taken at surgery. The DNA is as follows: TGCAGTGCTAAGGGCGGGGGATTTCATGAGCAGTTCTTC. Its translation is CSAKGGGFHEQFF.